Listed below are T cell receptor beta chains from one sample, sequenced in a study of shared clonotypes between healthy human individuals. The data were produced by immunoSEQ multiplex PCR, yet TCRdb's version contains in-frame clones alone and is incomplete. The sample lists about 1.1 million clones; about 80% were seen once. The sequenced material came from memory CD4+ T cells from PBMCs. Receptors originate from a man younger than 35 in good health. Some clones in this sample may be carry-over from other donors' samples. Each CDR3 is given without its conserved first and last residue. The order of the fields is J gene, V gene, CDR3 protein.

J: TRBJ1-2
V: TRBV9
CDR3: ASSAAANYGYT

J: TRBJ2-7
V: TRBV5-1
CDR3: ASSFMRQGHEQY

J: TRBJ2-2
V: TRBV2
CDR3: ASIGGRITGELF

J: TRBJ2-1
V: TRBV28
CDR3: ASSLLAEGVEQF

J: TRBJ2-7
V: TRBV6-5
CDR3: ASSWGRAAVEQY

J: TRBJ2-5
V: TRBV14
CDR3: ASSPQWARSDQY

J: TRBJ1-2
V: TRBV6-1
CDR3: ASSDLGQLYGYT

J: TRBJ1-5
V: TRBV28
CDR3: ASSWGAAASNQPQH

J: TRBJ2-6
V: TRBV10-2
CDR3: ASSDRAAGANVLT

J: TRBJ2-7
V: TRBV19
CDR3: ASSIAPGHYEQY

J: TRBJ2-7
V: TRBV5-1
CDR3: ASSLDGTGLYEQY

J: TRBJ1-2
V: TRBV9
CDR3: ASSVSSNSGYGYT

J: TRBJ2-1
V: TRBV11-3
CDR3: ASSLDGYNEQF

J: TRBJ2-7
V: TRBV18
CDR3: ASSGGSGSYEQY

J: TRBJ1-3
V: TRBV2
CDR3: ASSDATISGNTIY

J: TRBJ2-1
V: TRBV4-2
CDR3: ASSQASGNNNEQF

J: TRBJ2-7
V: TRBV5-4
CDR3: ASSEGDREVYEQY

J: TRBJ2-1
V: TRBV11-2
CDR3: ASSLGRSYLHNEQF

J: TRBJ2-7
V: TRBV29-1
CDR3: SVEAHGPYEQY

J: TRBJ2-7
V: TRBV5-1
CDR3: ASSLGQNYEQY

J: TRBJ2-1
V: TRBV9
CDR3: ASSALSTTYNEQF

J: TRBJ2-2
V: TRBV11-2
CDR3: ASRFSGTGLSGELF

J: TRBJ1-1
V: TRBV2
CDR3: ASTEQVNTEAF

J: TRBJ2-7
V: TRBV9
CDR3: ASSVQGVPYEQY

J: TRBJ2-3
V: TRBV4-2
CDR3: ASSQVKAESQY

J: TRBJ2-1
V: TRBV5-1
CDR3: ASSLDAGLANRRGNEQF

J: TRBJ2-4
V: TRBV19
CDR3: ASSIGRDGKNIQY

J: TRBJ1-4
V: TRBV6-1
CDR3: ASSPTAIYDEKLF

J: TRBJ2-7
V: TRBV29-1
CDR3: SVAGPYEQY

J: TRBJ2-3
V: TRBV4-3
CDR3: ASSQEPVTDTQY

J: TRBJ1-2
V: TRBV5-1
CDR3: ASSLDSSNYGYT

J: TRBJ2-5
V: TRBV6-1
CDR3: ASQWGGTETQY

J: TRBJ2-1
V: TRBV27
CDR3: ASSPSTGTSRTNNEQF

J: TRBJ2-1
V: TRBV7-9
CDR3: ASSFGSGMGVNEQF

J: TRBJ1-5
V: TRBV19
CDR3: ASSPYERWGGPQPQH

J: TRBJ1-1
V: TRBV2
CDR3: ASRQESGNTEAF

J: TRBJ2-4
V: TRBV28
CDR3: ATGLAGGHNIQY

J: TRBJ1-2
V: TRBV19
CDR3: ASTSTASNYGYT

J: TRBJ1-1
V: TRBV6-5
CDR3: ASTPPSNTEAF

J: TRBJ2-7
V: TRBV5-1
CDR3: ASSLALAVSYEQY

J: TRBJ1-1
V: TRBV6-6
CDR3: ASSYGATLNTEAF

J: TRBJ1-2
V: TRBV5-1
CDR3: ASSPAPGQGSYGYT

J: TRBJ1-1
V: TRBV28
CDR3: ASSPEVDRAAF

J: TRBJ2-1
V: TRBV7-6
CDR3: ASSRTSGQYNEQF

J: TRBJ1-1
V: TRBV6-5
CDR3: ASSSPYSRGAEAF

J: TRBJ1-1
V: TRBV19
CDR3: ASSRSLRFDTEAF

J: TRBJ2-3
V: TRBV2
CDR3: AGGTSGRGGTDTQY

J: TRBJ2-3
V: TRBV28
CDR3: AAGQGREGTDTQY

J: TRBJ2-1
V: TRBV7-3
CDR3: ASSIGLAGNNEQF

J: TRBJ1-5
V: TRBV4-2
CDR3: ASSQAGINQPQH

J: TRBJ1-4
V: TRBV6-5
CDR3: ASSYSDRGNEKLF

J: TRBJ1-2
V: TRBV30
CDR3: AWSRTGSNYGYT

J: TRBJ2-1
V: TRBV30
CDR3: AWRGQGLFEQF

J: TRBJ2-1
V: TRBV27
CDR3: ASSLSGAGVNNEQF

J: TRBJ2-3
V: TRBV28
CDR3: ASSGGLVKADTQY

J: TRBJ2-5
V: TRBV2
CDR3: ASSELLGDQETQY

J: TRBJ2-1
V: TRBV15
CDR3: ATSRVGLGEQF